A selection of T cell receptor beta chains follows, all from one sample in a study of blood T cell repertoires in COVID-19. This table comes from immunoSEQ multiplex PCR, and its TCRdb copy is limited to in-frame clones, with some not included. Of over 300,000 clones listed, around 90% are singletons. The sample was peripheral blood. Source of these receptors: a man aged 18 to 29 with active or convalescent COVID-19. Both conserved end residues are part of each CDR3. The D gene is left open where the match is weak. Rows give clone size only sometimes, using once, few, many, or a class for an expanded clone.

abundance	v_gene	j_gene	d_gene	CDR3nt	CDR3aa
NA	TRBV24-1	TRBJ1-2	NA	TGTGCCACCAGTGATCCCCAGGGGACGGACTATGGCTACACCTTC	CATSDPQGTDYGYTF
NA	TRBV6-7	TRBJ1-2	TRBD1	TGTGCCAGCAGTTGCCCGGGACAGGGGGCCCAGCAGCATGGCTACACCTTC	CASSCPGQGAQQHGYTF
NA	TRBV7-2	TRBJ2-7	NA	TGTGCCAGCAGCTTAGGGACAGCAAGCTACGAGCAGTACTTC	CASSLGTASYEQYF
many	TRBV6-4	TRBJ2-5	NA	TGTGCCAGCAGTCGGAGCGCCCAAGAGACCCAGTACTTC	CASSRSAQETQYF
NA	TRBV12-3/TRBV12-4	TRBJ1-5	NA	TGTGCCAGAGGACCCGTCAGGGTTCAGCCCCAGCATTTT	CARGPVRVQPQHF
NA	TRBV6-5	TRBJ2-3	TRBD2	TGTGCCAGCAGACGCGGGGGGAACACAGATACGCAGTATTTT	CASRRGGNTDTQYF
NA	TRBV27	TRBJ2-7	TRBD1	TGTGCCAGCAGTTTGGGACAGCCCCGGGGCGAGCAGTACTTC	CASSLGQPRGEQYF
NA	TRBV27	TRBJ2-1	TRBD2	TGTGCCAGCAGTCTAGCGGGGGGGCCCCACAATGAGCAGTTCTTC	CASSLAGGPHNEQFF
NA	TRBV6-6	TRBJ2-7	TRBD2	TGTGCCAGCAGTGGCCCCTCTAGCGGGACTTCGTACGAGCAGTACTTC	CASSGPSSGTSYEQYF
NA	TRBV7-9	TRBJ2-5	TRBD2	TGTGCCAGCAGGGATACTGGCGGGAGGGCCGGAGAGACCCAGTACTTC	CASRDTGGRAGETQYF
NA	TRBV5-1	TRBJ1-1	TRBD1	TGCGCCAGCAGGCCCGGACAGGGAGGGACTGAAGCTTTCTTT	CASRPGQGGTEAFF
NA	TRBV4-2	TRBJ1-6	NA	TGTGCCAGCAGCCAAGAGGTCAGGGGCTCCTATAATTCACCCCTCCACTTT	CASSQEVRGSYNSPLHF
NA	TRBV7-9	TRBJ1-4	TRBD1	TGTGCCAGCAGCGTTCAGGGGGCTGGTGAAAAACTGTTTTTT	CASSVQGAGEKLFF
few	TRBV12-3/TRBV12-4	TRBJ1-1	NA	TGTGCCAGCAATTACTTCTCTGAAGCTTTCTTT	CASNYFSEAFF
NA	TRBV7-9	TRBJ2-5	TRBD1	TGTGCCAGCAGCTTAGGAGGGGGCTGGGAGACCCAGTACTTC	CASSLGGGWETQYF
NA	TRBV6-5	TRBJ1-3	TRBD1	TGTGCCAGCAGCCAGGGGGGATACGGAAACACCATATATTTT	CASSQGGYGNTIYF
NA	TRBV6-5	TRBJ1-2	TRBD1	TGTGCCAGCAGTCGGCAGGGGGCCCAAGGCTACACCTTC	CASSRQGAQGYTF
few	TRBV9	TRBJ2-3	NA	TGTGCCAGCAGCGTTGAGGGCGGGAGCACAGATACGCAGTATTTT	CASSVEGGSTDTQYF
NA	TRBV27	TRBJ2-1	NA	TGTGCCAGCAATTCAGGGAATGAGCAGTTCTTC	CASNSGNEQFF
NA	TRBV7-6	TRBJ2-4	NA	TGTGCCAGCAGCTTTTACCCACCTCGAGTGGGGGGAAGGATATCCAAAAACATTCAGTACTTC	CASSFYPPRVGGRISKNIQYF
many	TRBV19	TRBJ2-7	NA	TGTGCCAGTAGTATTACAAGGAGCTCCTACGAGCAGTACTTC	CASSITRSSYEQYF
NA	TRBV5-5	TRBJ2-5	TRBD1	TGTGCCAGCAGCTACGGGACAGTAGAGACCCAGTACTTC	CASSYGTVETQYF
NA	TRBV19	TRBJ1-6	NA	TGTGCCAGTAGTATAGGCCAACAGGGTTGGCCCCTCCACTTT	CASSIGQQGWPLHF
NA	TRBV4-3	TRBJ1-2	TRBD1	TGCGCCAGCAGCCAAGGAACCGGGACAGGAGGTGGCTACACCTTC	CASSQGTGTGGGYTF
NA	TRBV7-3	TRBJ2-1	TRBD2	TGTGCCAGCAGCCTCCGACTAGCGGGGATATACAATGAGCAGTTCTTC	CASSLRLAGIYNEQFF
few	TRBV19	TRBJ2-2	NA	TGTGCCAGTAGTATTTGGGAGTCCAGGGAGCTGTTTTTT	CASSIWESRELFF
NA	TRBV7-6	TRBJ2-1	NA	TGTGCCAGCAGCTTTAACACATTGACTAGTATGCTCTTC	CASSFNTLTSMLF
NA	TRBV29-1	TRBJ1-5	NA	TGCAGCGTTGAATTGGGCCAGGGGAAAGTCAATCAGCCCCAGCATTTT	CSVELGQGKVNQPQHF
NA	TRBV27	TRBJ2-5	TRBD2	TGTGCCAGCAGTCCCCAGAGCGGGAAAGAGACCCAGTACTTC	CASSPQSGKETQYF
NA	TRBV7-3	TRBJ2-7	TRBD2	TGTGCCAGCAGCCCCGGGTTTGGGGGGGCCTACGAGCAGTACTTC	CASSPGFGGAYEQYF
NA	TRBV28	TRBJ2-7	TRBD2	TGTGCCAGCAGGACCGGGGGACTAGTGATGCCCTACGAGCAGTACTTC	CASRTGGLVMPYEQYF
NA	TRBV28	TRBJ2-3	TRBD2	TGTGCCAGCAGTTTAGAGCTAGCGGGAGGGTACACAGATACGCAGTATTTT	CASSLELAGGYTDTQYF
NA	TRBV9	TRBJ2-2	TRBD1	TGTGCCAGCAGCGCGGTGGGACAGAAGGACACCGGGGAGCTGTTTTTT	CASSAVGQKDTGELFF
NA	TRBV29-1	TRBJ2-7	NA	TGCAGCGTTGAAACCCCACGGGGATACTCCTACGAGCAGTACTTC	CSVETPRGYSYEQYF
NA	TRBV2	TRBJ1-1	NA	TGTGCCAGCTCCCCCTTGGGGGCGAGGACTGAAGCTTTCTTT	CASSPLGARTEAFF
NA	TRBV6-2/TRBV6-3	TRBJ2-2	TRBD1	TGTGCCAGCAGCTTTACCCCCGGGACAGGGGGCTGGACCGGGGAGCTGTTTTTT	CASSFTPGTGGWTGELFF
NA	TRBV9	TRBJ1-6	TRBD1	TGTGCCAGCAGCGTACCTCGGGAAGGGGGCTCCCTAACTCCCCTCCACTTT	CASSVPREGGSLTPLHF
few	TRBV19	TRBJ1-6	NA	TGTGCCAGTAGTCAGGGGCCGAATTCACCCCTCCACTTT	CASSQGPNSPLHF
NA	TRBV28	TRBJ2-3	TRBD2	TGTGCCAGCAGTTTCCGATGGGGGGGGTCGGGCACAGATACGCAGTATTTT	CASSFRWGGSGTDTQYF
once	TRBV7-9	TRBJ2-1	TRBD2	TGTGCCTCCGTGATCGGACTAGCAATGAATGAGCAGTTCTTC	CASVIGLAMNEQFF
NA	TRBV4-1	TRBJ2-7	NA	TGCGCCAGCAGTATGCAGGGGACGGCCTACGAGCAGTACTTC	CASSMQGTAYEQYF
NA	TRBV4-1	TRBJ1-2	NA	TGCGCCAGCAGAACCAATTACGGAGACTATGGCTACACCTTC	CASRTNYGDYGYTF
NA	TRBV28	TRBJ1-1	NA	TGTGCCAGCAGCCCCAGGTTCACTGAAGCTTTCTTT	CASSPRFTEAFF